This is a list of T cell receptor beta chains from one sample in a study of blood T cells in healthy people across ages. TCRdb re-called the 5' RACE reads with MiXCR, one entry per CDR3 protein. The sample holds hundreds of thousands of distinct CDR3 sequences; 24% are singletons and the top ten take around 10%. A further study also used this sample, focusing on T cells of mothers and their children.

The sample taken for sequencing was blood. These receptors were obtained from a boy between 10 and 17 years old in good health. CDR3s leave out the opening cysteine and the closing phenylalanine or tryptophan. Size is stated for part of the rows, as once, few or many counts, or as a class when the clone is expanded.

j_call clone_size v_call cdr3_aa
TRBJ2-1 - TRBV10-3 AISEVPGLGGYNEQF
TRBJ2-1 few TRBV5-4 ASSLGSGRVNEQF
TRBJ1-2 - TRBV7-2 ASSPATGQALNGYT
TRBJ2-1 - TRBV28 ASKIQGGYFNEQF
TRBJ2-2 few TRBV6-6 ASTAESGAAGELF
TRBJ2-1 few TRBV24-1 ATSEVPPGQGRDEQF
TRBJ1-2 many TRBV28 AGKRQASVGISGYT
TRBJ2-1 - TRBV6-1 ASSEERGSGNEQF
TRBJ2-3 - TRBV7-9 ASSSAVRFLAGRVTDTQY
TRBJ1-1 - TRBV2 ASRPGMNTEAF
TRBJ2-3 once TRBV18 ASSPDRGAGTQY
TRBJ1-4 few TRBV9 ASSVEYGTGSAYEKLF
TRBJ1-5 - TRBV2 ASSIGQGSNQPQH
TRBJ2-2 - TRBV27 ASSLQSTGSTGELF
TRBJ1-1 few TRBV18 ASSPQKQGSEAF
TRBJ2-3 - TRBV4-2 ASSQAQSGTGFTDTQY
TRBJ1-5 few TRBV6-2/TRBV6-3 ASSRMTVVDNQPQH
TRBJ2-2 - TRBV27 ASSFQGMTGELF
TRBJ2-1 few TRBV7-2 ASSLEVLEYNEQF
TRBJ2-6 - TRBV28 ASSLTVPYGANVLT
- few TRBV7-9 ASSHKGGAGRFDEQF
TRBJ2-7 few TRBV28 ASRPTRDRESFSSYEQY
- few TRBV5-5 ASSLNDRQGPYYEQY
TRBJ2-7 few TRBV5-1 ASSRQVDSYEQY
TRBJ2-3 few TRBV20-1 SVKPNHFTGTQY
TRBJ2-3 few TRBV7-2 ASSLIVEQGTQY
TRBJ2-7 - TRBV20-1 SARLAGRTYEQY
TRBJ1-2 - TRBV27 ASSRSDRSYGYT
- - TRBV3-1 ASSQAHKETQY
TRBJ2-5 few TRBV20-1 SARYLVGGGLSYEQS
TRBJ2-4 few TRBV28 ASTVQGVANIQY
TRBJ1-5 few TRBV19 ASAGAANQPQH
TRBJ2-7 few TRBV21-1 ASSRGGGSYEQY
TRBJ2-3 few TRBV3-1 ASSQDHPLTDTQY
TRBJ1-1 few TRBV28 ASSHIKLHQDKNTEAF
TRBJ2-7 - TRBV19 ASSIGLAVQYEQY
TRBJ2-3 few TRBV20-1 SARGLAFSTDTQY
TRBJ2-1 - TRBV7-2 ASSYWTSGGPQYNEQF
TRBJ2-5 - TRBV4-1 ASSYKDGETQY
TRBJ2-4 many TRBV7-2 ASSLGREDIQY
TRBJ2-2 few TRBV12-3/TRBV12-4 ASSLSDSPGELF
TRBJ2-7 - TRBV7-9 ASSPLEGQAEQY